In this sample, the clone carrying this T cell receptor (beta chain) turned up a few times. The sample contains more than one DNA sequence encoding this CDR3. This record belongs to a study of blood T cell repertoires in COVID-19. Whole-study context: From the United States, Italy and Spain came samples of acute and convalescent COVID-19. PBMCs, B-cell-depleted T cells, or T cells were the source of the cDNA or gDNA that made up the material.

Germline V gene lookup returns CDR1 LGHNA and CDR2 YSLEER. This CDR3 spans 15 amino acids. Losses at the gene ends were 4 bases for V and 0 bases for J; bases not matched to a gene: 5. This table comes from immunoSEQ multiplex PCR, and its TCRdb copy is limited to in-frame clones, with some not included. This sample has 220,000 or so clones, with about 80% found just once. This TCR derives from a woman aged 55-70 years with acute or convalescent COVID-19. The sample consisted of peripheral blood. This chain uses TRBV4-3 with TRBJ1-2; 7 nucleotides match TRBD1. The CDR3 loop is CASSPATGTNYGYTF. CDR3 coding DNA: TGCGCCAGCAGCCCAGCGACAGGGACTAACTATGGCTACACCTTC.